A single sample is the source of the 20 T cell receptor beta chains below, sequenced in a study of blood T cell repertoires in COVID-19. The table came from immunoSEQ multiplex PCR; TCRdb's copy has only in-frame clones and leaves some out. The sample lists a few hundred thousand clones, 91% occurring once. The sample comprised PBMCs or T cells enriched from blood (not recorded which). These receptors all come from a woman in her forties who had been exposed to COVID-19.

The chain links TRBV12-5 to TRBJ1-1, with a possible D match to TRBD1 (5 bases). V lost 7 bases to trimming and J lost 5 bases, with 20 bases between them. In germline, CDR1 is LGHNT, CDR2 FRNRAP. CDR3 length: 15 amino acids. CDR3 coding DNA: TGTGCTAGTGCCCCGCACCAGGGAGGGAGGACTGAAGCTTTCTTT. It yields the protein CASAPHQGGRTEAFF.

This chain connects TRBV14 to TRBJ2-1; 10 nucleotides match TRBD2. Germline-derived CDR1 and CDR2 are SGHDN and FVKESK. V was clipped by 4 bases and J by 5 bases; unmatched bases: 11. This CDR3 region has 17 residues. CDR3 amino acids: CASSPILLAGSDNEQFF. In DNA, the CDR3 is TGTGCCAGCAGCCCAATACTACTAGCGGGGTCCGACAATGAGCAGTTCTTC.

This chain links TRBV27 with TRBJ1-1; the D gene is possibly TRBD1 (5 bases). CDR1 MNHEY and CDR2 SMNVEV come from the germline V gene (reference sequence). The CDR3 totals 12 residues. V was cut by 0 bases and J by 11 bases, with 10 bases left in between. Written as DNA, the CDR3 is TGTGCCAGCAGTTTATCGGGGGGGAAGGCTTTCTTT. Its translation: CASSLSGGKAFF.

V gene TRBV5-1 combines with J gene TRBJ1-2; unclear D gene. Per the germline V gene, CDR1 is SGHRS and CDR2 is YFSETQ. The CDR3 has 15 amino acids. V lost 0 bases and J 10 bases, leaving 19 bases between the germline ends. CDR3 region: CASSLAGGVIVPYTF. The CDR3 nucleotides read TGCGCCAGCAGCTTGGCCGGCGGGGTGATTGTGCCCTACACCTTC.

This chain joins TRBV5-4 and TRBJ2-7, with 7 bases matching TRBD1. The CDR3 extends over 14 amino acids. Trimming took 5 bases from V and 1 from J; bases not matched to a gene: 6. In germline, CDR1 is SGHNT, CDR2 YYREEE (reference sequence). CDR3 DNA: TGTGCCAGCAGTCTTCAGGGGGATTCCTACGAGCAGTACTTC. Protein product: CASSLQGDSYEQYF.

This chain links TRBV30 with TRBJ2-1; 7 nucleotides line up with TRBD2. The CDR3 totals 12 residues. Germline V gene sequence: CDR1 GTSNPN, CDR2 SVGIG (reference sequence). V lost 3 bases to trimming and J lost 9 bases; unmatched junction nucleotides: 5. The CDR3 loop is CAWRGGFTEQFF. CDR3 nucleotide sequence: TGTGCCTGGAGGGGGGGGTTCACTGAGCAGTTCTTC.

J is TRBJ2-3 and V is TRBV7-2; 7 nucleotides agree with TRBD2. The CDR3 runs 14 residues. Trimming removed 5 bases from V and 6 bases from J; junction bases left unmatched: 8. Germline V gene lookup returns CDR1 SGHTA and CDR2 FQGNSA. This CDR3 reads CASSTAGVVDTQYF. The DNA for the CDR3 is TGTGCCAGCAGCACCGCGGGGGTGGTGGATACGCAGTATTTT.

The chain has TRBV7-2 and TRBJ1-1; the match to TRBD1 covers 9 bases. Germline lookup yields CDR1 SGHTA and CDR2 FQGNSA. The CDR3 extends over 15 amino acids. V was pared by 5 bases and J by 2 bases, with 6 bases of the junction left unmatched. Written as DNA, the CDR3 is TGTGCCAGCAGCCCTCGGACAGGGGTTAACACTGAAGCTTTCTTT. It is translated as CASSPRTGVNTEAFF.

This rearrangement joins TRBV6-5 to TRBJ1-1, with D uncertain. There are 16 residues in the CDR3. Trimming took 2 bases from V and 3 from J, leaving 16 bases between them. CDR1 is MNHEY, CDR2 SVGAGI, per germline. The CDR3 DNA sequence: TGTGCCAGCAGTTACCTATCCAGCAGCGGCCACACTGAAGCTTTCTTT. Protein sequence: CASSYLSSSGHTEAFF.

The rearrangement links TRBV12-5 to TRBJ1-1, with D uncertain. From germline, CDR1 is LGHNT and CDR2 FRNRAP. The CDR3 has 12 amino acids. Trimming removed 6 bases at V and 6 bases at J, with 11 bases between. The DNA for the CDR3 is TGTGCTAGTGGCCCCTCGGAGCCTGAAGCTTTCTTT. This sequence encodes CASGPSEPEAFF.

This rearrangement joins TRBV27 to TRBJ1-1, with D possibly TRBD1 on 5 matching bases. The germline V gene has CDR1 MNHEY and CDR2 SMNVEV (reference sequence). V was trimmed by 5 bases and J by 3 bases, leaving 10 bases between them. CDR3 size: 13 residues. The CDR3 loop reads CASSLAGDTEAFF. In DNA, the CDR3 is TGTGCCAGCAGTCTCGCGGGGGACACTGAAGCTTTCTTT.

V gene TRBV5-1 combines with J gene TRBJ1-4; possibly TRBD1 for D (5 bases). Trimming removed 1 base from V and 10 bases from J, with 23 bases in between. Per the germline V gene, CDR1 is SGHRS and CDR2 is YFSETQ. CDR3 length: 17 amino acids. CDR3 DNA: TGCGCCAGCAGCTTGCCCCCGGGACTCCAGGGAGGAGGAAAACTGTTTTTT. This encodes CASSLPPGLQGGGKLFF.

As for this clone: Additional DNA sequences in this sample encode the identical CDR3. The chain couples TRBV5-1 to TRBJ2-7, with D tentatively TRBD2 (6 bases). This CDR3 comprises 12 residues. Germline values: CDR1 SGHRS, CDR2 YFSETQ. V was shortened by 0 bases and J by 5 bases, with 6 bases between the two germline ends. The CDR3 region has the DNA TGCGCCAGCAGCTTGGCGGGGGACGAGCAGTACTTC. This encodes CASSLAGDEQYF. Filled out from reference TRBV5-1 and TRBJ2-7, the complete variable domain reads KAGVTQTPRYLIKTRGQQVTLSCSPISGHRSVSWYQQTPGQGLQFLFEYFSETQRNKGNFPGRFSGRQFSNSRSEMNVSTLELGDSALYLCASSLAGDEQYFGPGTRLTVT.

Here the CDR3 reads CASSLVGHRGPYGYTF. CDR3 nucleotide sequence: TGTGCCAGCAGCTTAGTTGGCCACAGGGGTCCCTATGGCTACACCTTC. The rearrangement uses TRBV7-2 and TRBJ1-2, with 7 bases matching TRBD1. The CDR3 totals 16 residues. Germline V CDR1 and CDR2: SGHTA, FQGNSA. J lost 4 bases, V lost 1 base, and 9 bases had no gene match. Looking up the rest from reference TRBV7-2 and TRBJ1-2 gives the full variable domain: GAGVSQSPSNKVTEKGKDVELRCDPISGHTALYWYRQSLGQGLEFLIYFQGNSAPDKSGLPSDRFSAERTGGSVSTLTIQRTQQEDSAVYLCASSLVGHRGPYGYTFGSGTRLTVV.

The chain joins TRBV5-1 to TRBJ2-1; 13 bases map to TRBD2. The germline V gene has CDR1 SGHRS and CDR2 YFSETQ. The trim removed 4 bases at V and 7 bases at J, leaving 8 bases unmatched. This CDR3 has 16 residues. CDR3 DNA sequence: TGCGCCAGCAGCGGGACTAGCGGGACCCCTAGGAATGAGCAGTTCTTC. Protein product: CASSGTSGTPRNEQFF.

The rearrangement joins TRBV5-1 to TRBJ2-1; 12 bases map to TRBD2. The CDR3 length is 18 residues. The junction had 14 bases not matched to a gene; V was cut back by 0 bases and J by 10 bases. Germline CDR1 SGHRS, CDR2 YFSETQ. CDR3: CASSLGRLAGDGSREQFF. Written as DNA, the CDR3 is TGCGCCAGCAGCTTGGGGAGACTAGCGGGAGATGGGTCTCGGGAGCAGTTCTTC.

V gene TRBV2 combines with J gene TRBJ2-7, with 16 bases aligning to TRBD2. J was trimmed by 4 bases and V by 11 bases; bases with no gene match: 11. The CDR3 is made up of 16 amino acids. Germline V gene lookup returns CDR1 SNHLY and CDR2 FYNNEI. CDR3 nucleotides: TGTGCCTGCGGTGGGACTAGCGGGAGGGCCGGGTACGAGCAGTACTTC. As protein: CACGGTSGRAGYEQYF.

The rearrangement links TRBV2 to TRBJ2-7; D is possibly TRBD2 (6 bases). V was pared by 2 bases and J by 4 bases, with 9 bases between. Germline assignment: CDR1 SNHLY and CDR2 FYNNEI. The CDR3 runs to 13 residues. This chain's CDR3 is CASSESGRYEQYF. Written as DNA, the CDR3 is TGTGCCAGCAGTGAAAGCGGGCGTTACGAGCAGTACTTC.

The V call is TRBV27, the J call TRBJ1-3; D not certain. Per the germline V gene, CDR1 is MNHEY and CDR2 is SMNVEV (reference sequence). This CDR3 region has 15 residues. The ends were cut back, 1 base at V and 2 bases at J, with 9 bases in the middle. The CDR3 region has the DNA TGTGCCAGCAGTTTATTTCCCGGTACTGGAAACACCATATATTTT. As protein: CASSLFPGTGNTIYF.

V is TRBV9 and J is TRBJ1-3; D call uncertain. Germline CDR1 reads SGDLS; CDR2 reads YYNGEE. The length of the CDR3 is 13 residues. With 4 bases removed from V and 1 base from J, the gap between germline ends came to 6 bases. The CDR3 sequence: CASSPGSGNTIYF. The CDR3 DNA sequence: TGTGCCAGCAGCCCCGGTTCTGGAAACACCATATATTTT.